This T cell receptor (beta chain) was captured in a study of T cells in Graves' hyperthyroidism and ophthalmopathy. Study in general: Peripheral blood draws took place at initial diagnosis, ahead of any treatment.

TCR beta CDR3 region amplification was performed from RNA transcripts. The TCR CDR3 first-round RT-PCR relied on the HTBI primer set. Each CDR3 protein gets one entry after TCRdb re-called the multiplex PCR reads with MiXCR. The table includes roughly 700,000 distinct CDR3 sequences, around 16% detected once. Diagnoses were established using clinical symptoms, serum thyroxine and TRAb, thyroid ultrasound and orbital computed tomography. The TCR was taken from a man aged 50 to 59 with Graves' hyperthyroidism. The sequenced sample consisted of blood.

The CDR3 loop reads CASIPGTGGTYNEQFF. The CDR3 nucleotides read TGTGCCAGCATCCCCGGGACCGGAGGGACCTACAATGAGCAGTTCTTC. This rearrangement joins TRBV28 to TRBJ2-1, with D perhaps TRBD2 (6 bases). V lost 7 bases and J 2 bases, leaving 18 bases between the germline ends. The CDR3 is 16 residues long. Germline CDR1 is MDHEN and CDR2 is SYDVKM.